This T cell receptor (beta chain) was captured by sequencing in a study of glioma-infiltrating T cells. Regarding the study as a whole: CDR3 overlap between tissue and blood was very small.

Amplification of TCR alpha and beta CDR3 regions from RNA used iRepertoire nested multiplex PCR. TCRdb recomputed calls from the multiplex PCR reads with MiXCR, one row per CDR3 protein. The sample records approximately 400,000 distinct CDR3 sequences, around 45% being singletons. A few counts support this clonotype. As yet, its antigen is unknown. Trimming removed 11 bases from V and 7 bases from J; junction bases left unmatched: 10. Germline lookup yields CDR1 SNHLY and CDR2 FYNNEI. This CDR3 is built from 12 residues. V gene TRBV2 combines with J gene TRBJ1-1; 7 bases fit TRBD1. The TCR was taken from a human donor with low-grade glioma or glioblastoma, undergoing nonglioma brain surgery, or in good health (not recorded which). The source material was glioma tissue, nonneoplastic brain tissue, or PBMCs (not recorded which). The CDR3 loop reads CAEQGQLFEAFF. The CDR3 DNA sequence: TGTGCCGAACAGGGACAGTTATTTGAAGCTTTCTTT.